This T cell receptor (beta chain) was recovered during a study of control samples from healthy donors and cancer patients. Here immunoSEQ multiplex PCR was the method, and the copy in TCRdb shows in-frame clones only, minus some. There are 150,000 to 170,000 clones in the sample; about 94% occur only once, and approximately 6.1% lies in the top ten. CDR1 and CDR2 (germline): LGHNA, YNFKEQ. The CDR3 totals 14 residues. V was clipped by 1 base and J by 3 bases, with 7 bases between them. The sequenced material came from blood. The rearrangement links TRBV4-2 to TRBJ1-5; D possibly corresponds to TRBD1 (5 bases). This sequence originates from a middle-aged man in good health. Here the CDR3 DNA reads TGTGCCAGCAGCCAAGGACAGAACAATCAGCCCCAGCATTTT. Translated, it gives CASSQGQNNQPQHF.